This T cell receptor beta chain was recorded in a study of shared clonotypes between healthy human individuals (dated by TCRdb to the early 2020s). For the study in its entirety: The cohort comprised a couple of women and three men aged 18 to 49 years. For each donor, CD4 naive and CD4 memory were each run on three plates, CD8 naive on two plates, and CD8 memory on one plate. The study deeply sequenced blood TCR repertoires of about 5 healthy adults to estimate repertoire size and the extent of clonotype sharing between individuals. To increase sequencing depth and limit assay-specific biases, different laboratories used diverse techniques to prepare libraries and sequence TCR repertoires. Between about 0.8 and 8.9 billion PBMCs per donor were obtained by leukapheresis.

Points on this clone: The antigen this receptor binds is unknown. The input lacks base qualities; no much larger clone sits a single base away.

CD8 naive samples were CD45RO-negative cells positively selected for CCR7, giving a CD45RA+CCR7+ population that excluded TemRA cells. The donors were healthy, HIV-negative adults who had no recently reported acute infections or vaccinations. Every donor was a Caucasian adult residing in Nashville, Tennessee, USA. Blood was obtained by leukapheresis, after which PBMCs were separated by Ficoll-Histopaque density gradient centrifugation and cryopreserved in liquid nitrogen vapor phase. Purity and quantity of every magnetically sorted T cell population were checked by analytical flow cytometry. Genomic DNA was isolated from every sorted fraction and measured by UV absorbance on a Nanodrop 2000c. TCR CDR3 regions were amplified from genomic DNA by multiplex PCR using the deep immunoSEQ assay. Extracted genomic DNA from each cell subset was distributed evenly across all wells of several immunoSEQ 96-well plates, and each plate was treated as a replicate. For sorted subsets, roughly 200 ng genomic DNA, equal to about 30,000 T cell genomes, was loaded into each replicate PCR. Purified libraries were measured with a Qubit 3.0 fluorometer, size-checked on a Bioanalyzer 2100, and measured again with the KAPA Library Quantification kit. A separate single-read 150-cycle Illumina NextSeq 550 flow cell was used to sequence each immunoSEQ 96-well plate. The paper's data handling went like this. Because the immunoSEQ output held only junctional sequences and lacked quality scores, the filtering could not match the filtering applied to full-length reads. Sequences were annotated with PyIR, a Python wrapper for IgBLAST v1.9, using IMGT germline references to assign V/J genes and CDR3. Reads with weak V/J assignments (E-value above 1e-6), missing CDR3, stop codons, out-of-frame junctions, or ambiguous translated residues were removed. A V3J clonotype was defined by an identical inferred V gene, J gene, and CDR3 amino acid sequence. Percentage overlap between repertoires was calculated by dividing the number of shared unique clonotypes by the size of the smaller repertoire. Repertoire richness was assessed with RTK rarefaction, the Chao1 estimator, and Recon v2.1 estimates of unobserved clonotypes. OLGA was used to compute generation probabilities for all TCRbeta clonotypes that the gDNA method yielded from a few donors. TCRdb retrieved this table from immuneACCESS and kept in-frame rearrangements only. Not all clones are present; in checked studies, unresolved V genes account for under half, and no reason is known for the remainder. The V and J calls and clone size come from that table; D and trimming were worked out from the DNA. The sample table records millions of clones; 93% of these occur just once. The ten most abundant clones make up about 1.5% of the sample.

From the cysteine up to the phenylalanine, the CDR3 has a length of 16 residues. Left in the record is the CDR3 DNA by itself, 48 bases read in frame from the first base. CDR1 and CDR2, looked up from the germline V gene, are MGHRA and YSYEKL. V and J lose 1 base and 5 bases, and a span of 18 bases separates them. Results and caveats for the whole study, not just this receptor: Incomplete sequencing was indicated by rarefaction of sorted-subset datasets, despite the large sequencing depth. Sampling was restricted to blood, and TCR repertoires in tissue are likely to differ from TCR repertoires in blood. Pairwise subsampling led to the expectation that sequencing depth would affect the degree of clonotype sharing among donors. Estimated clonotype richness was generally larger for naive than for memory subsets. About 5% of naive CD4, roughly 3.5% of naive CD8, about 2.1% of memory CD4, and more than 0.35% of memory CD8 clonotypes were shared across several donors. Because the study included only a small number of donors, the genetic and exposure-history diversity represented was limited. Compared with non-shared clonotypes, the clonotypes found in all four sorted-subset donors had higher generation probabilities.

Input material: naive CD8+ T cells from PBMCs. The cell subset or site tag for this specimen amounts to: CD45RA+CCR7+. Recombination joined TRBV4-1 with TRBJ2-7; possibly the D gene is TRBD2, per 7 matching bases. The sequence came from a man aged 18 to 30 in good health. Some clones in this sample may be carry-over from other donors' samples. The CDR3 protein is CASSQGPWGGGHEQYF. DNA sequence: TGCGCCAGCAGCCAAGGCCCCTGGGGGGGCGGCCACGAGCAGTACTTC.